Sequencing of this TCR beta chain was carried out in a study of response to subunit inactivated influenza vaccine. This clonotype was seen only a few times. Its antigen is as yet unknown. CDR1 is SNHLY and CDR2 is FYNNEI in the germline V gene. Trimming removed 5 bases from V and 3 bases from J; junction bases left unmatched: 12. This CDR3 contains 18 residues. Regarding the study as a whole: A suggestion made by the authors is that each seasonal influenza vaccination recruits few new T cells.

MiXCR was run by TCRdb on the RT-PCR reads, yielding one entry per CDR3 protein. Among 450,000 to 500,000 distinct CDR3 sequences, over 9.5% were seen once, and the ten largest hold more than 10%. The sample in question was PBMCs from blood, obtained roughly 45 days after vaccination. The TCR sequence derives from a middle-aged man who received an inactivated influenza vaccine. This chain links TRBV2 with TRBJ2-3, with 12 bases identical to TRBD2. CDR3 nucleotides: TGTGCCAGCAGTACTAGCGGGCTAGCGGGGGGGCTGACAGATACGCAGTATTTT. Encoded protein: CASSTSGLAGGLTDTQYF.